This passage covers 8 T cell receptor beta chains from one sample sequenced in a study of blood T cells in healthy people across ages. Then a second PCR, running roughly 6 to 12 cycles, was carried out with a sample-barcoded 5' primer and a J-beta primer mix. TCRdb re-called the 5' RACE reads through MiXCR, storing one row per CDR3 protein. The sample holds around 970,000 distinct CDR3 sequences; roughly 51% are singletons and the top ten take about a fifth. The material sequenced was blood. These receptors came from a woman in her fifties or sixties in good health.

This clonotype was counted a few times. The chain has TRBV29-1 and TRBJ2-5; tentative D call: TRBD1 (6 bases). Germline values: CDR1 SQVTM, CDR2 ANQGSEA. The CDR3 is made up of 15 amino acids. V gave up 0 bases and J gave up 2 bases, with 13 bases separating them. The CDR3 loop is CSVEDWSDRQETQYF. The CDR3 coding sequence is TGCAGCGTTGAAGATTGGTCGGACAGACAAGAGACCCAGTACTTC.

The chain joins TRBV2 to TRBJ2-1; unclear D gene. Trimming took 0 bases from V and 4 from J, leaving 10 bases between them. Germline V gene lookup returns CDR1 SNHLY and CDR2 FYNNEI. The CDR3 consists of 15 residues. As DNA, the CDR3 is TGTGCCAGCAGTGAAGCAAGGACCGGGTACAATGAGCAGTTCTTC. This translates into CASSEARTGYNEQFF.

In this sample, this clonotype turned up many times. The V gene is TRBV20-1, the J gene TRBJ2-1; weak D call: TRBD2 (6 bases). The V end was cut by 1 base, the J end by 12 bases, with 16 bases between. Per the germline V gene, CDR1 is DFQATT and CDR2 is SNEGSKA (reference sequence). This CDR3 contains 13 residues. In DNA form, the CDR3 reads TGCAGTGCTAGAGGGGTCGGCGGGGTCGGGCAGTTCTTC. Its protein product is CSARGVGGVGQFF.

The chain carries TRBV4-1 and TRBJ2-7; D is ambiguous. The V gene's germline CDR1 is MGHRA and CDR2 YSYEKL. The V end lost 0 bases, the J end lost 5 bases, and 11 bases lay between the germline ends. This CDR3 has 14 amino acids. The CDR3 coding sequence is TGCGCCAGCAGCCAAGAGACGACTGACCACGAGCAGTACTTC. Protein sequence: CASSQETTDHEQYF.

This clonotype was recorded a few times. J is TRBJ2-3 and V is TRBV7-2; D is unresolved. CDR3 length equals 17 residues. V dropped 3 bases and J dropped 1 base, with 17 bases sitting between them. Germline V gene sequence: CDR1 SGHTA, CDR2 FQGNSA. CDR3 protein: CASSLSRTRLRTDTQYF. DNA for the CDR3: TGTGCCAGCAGCTTGTCTCGGACCCGCCTCCGCACAGATACGCAGTATTTT.

V and J are TRBV5-5 and TRBJ2-3, with TRBD1 identical over 8 bases. The V gene end was trimmed by 6 bases and the J gene end by 1 base; junction bases not matched to a gene: 4. This CDR3 has 14 amino acids. Germline V gene lookup returns CDR1 SGHKS and CDR2 YYEKEE (reference sequence). In DNA form, the CDR3 reads TGTGCCAGCACCGACAGGGGTGGCACAGATACGCAGTATTTT. It encodes CASTDRGGTDTQYF.

V gene TRBV7-9 combines with J gene TRBJ1-2; no firm D call. The V end was cut by 5 bases, the J end by 7 bases, with 17 bases between. Germline-derived CDR1 and CDR2 are SEHNR and FQNEAQ (reference sequence). The CDR3 length is 14 residues. In nucleotides, the CDR3 is TGTGCCAGCAGCCCTAATACCCCCGGTGCTGGCTACACCTTC. Translating gives CASSPNTPGAGYTF. Together with reference TRBV7-9 and TRBJ1-2, the CDR3 gives the full variable domain: DTGVSQNPRHKITKRGQNVTFRCDPISEHNRLYWYRQTLGQGPEFLTYFQNEAQLEKSRLLSDRFSAERPKGSFSTLEIQRTEQGDSAMYLCASSPNTPGAGYTFGSGTRLTVV.

The chain recombines TRBV25-1 with TRBJ2-3; D gene ambiguous. V was trimmed by 8 bases and J by 1 base, leaving 13 bases between them. Germline-derived CDR1 and CDR2 are MGHDK and SYGVNS. CDR3 length equals 14 residues. In DNA, the CDR3 is TGTGCCAGCCTACCAACCACGGGCACAGATACGCAGTATTTT. Protein: CASLPTTGTDTQYF.